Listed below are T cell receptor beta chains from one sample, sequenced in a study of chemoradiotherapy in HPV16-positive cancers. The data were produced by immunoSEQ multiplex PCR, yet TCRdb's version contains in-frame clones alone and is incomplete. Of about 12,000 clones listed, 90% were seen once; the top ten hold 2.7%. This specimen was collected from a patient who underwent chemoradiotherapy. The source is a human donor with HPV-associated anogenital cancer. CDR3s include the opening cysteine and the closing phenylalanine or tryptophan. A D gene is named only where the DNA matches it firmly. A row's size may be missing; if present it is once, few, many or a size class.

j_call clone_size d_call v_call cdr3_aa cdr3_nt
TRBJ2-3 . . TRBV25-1 CASSARSDLTSTDTQYF TGTGCCAGCAGTGCAAGATCCGATCTTACCAGCACAGATACGCAGTATTTT
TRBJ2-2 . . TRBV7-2 CASSLEPQGWDTGELFF TGTGCCAGCAGCTTAGAGCCACAGGGATGGGACACCGGGGAGCTGTTTTTT
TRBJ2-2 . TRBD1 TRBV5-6 CASSLLRTGGAPGELFF TGTGCCAGCAGCTTGTTGAGGACAGGGGGCGCCCCCGGGGAGCTGTTTTTT
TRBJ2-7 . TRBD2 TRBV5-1 CASSSSSGSLHEQYF TGCGCCAGCAGCTCCTCTAGCGGGAGTCTCCACGAGCAGTACTTC
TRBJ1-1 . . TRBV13 CASSLVELNTEAFF TGTGCCAGCAGCTTAGTCGAGCTGAACACTGAAGCTTTCTTT
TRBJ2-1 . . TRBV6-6 CASRTPTGSFEQFF TGTGCCAGCAGAACACCCACAGGGTCGTTTGAGCAGTTCTTC
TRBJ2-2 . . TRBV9 CASSVGLQGVTGELFF TGTGCCAGCAGCGTAGGTCTTCAGGGAGTCACCGGGGAGCTGTTTTTT
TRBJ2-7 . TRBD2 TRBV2 CASKREGANYEQYF TGTGCCAGCAAGCGGGAAGGCGCTAACTACGAGCAGTACTTC
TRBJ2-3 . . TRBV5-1 CASSLERQSDTQYF TGCGCCAGCAGCTTGGAGCGGCAGTCCGATACGCAGTATTTT
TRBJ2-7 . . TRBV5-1 CASSWETTYEQYF TGCGCCAGCAGCTGGGAAACTACCTACGAGCAGTACTTC
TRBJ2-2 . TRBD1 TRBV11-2 CASSPWTGLLFF TGTGCCAGCAGCCCCTGGACAGGGTTGCTGTTTTTT
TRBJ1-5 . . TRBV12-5 CASGLGTGGDRNQPQHF TGTGCTAGTGGTTTGGGAACTGGGGGCGATCGCAATCAGCCCCAGCATTTT
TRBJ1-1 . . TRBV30 CAWSRTLNTEAFF TGTGCCTGGAGTAGAACTTTGAACACTGAAGCTTTCTTT
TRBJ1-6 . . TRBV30 CAWETGLNSPLHF TGTGCCTGGGAAACAGGTCTGAATTCACCCCTCCACTTT
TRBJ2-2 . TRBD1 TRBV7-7 CASSPQGAVGGELFF TGTGCCAGCAGCCCCCAGGGGGCCGTTGGCGGGGAGCTGTTTTTT
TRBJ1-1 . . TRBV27 CASSRNTEAFF TGTGCCAGCAGTCGGAACACTGAAGCTTTCTTT
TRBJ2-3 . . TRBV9 CASSVLAQTDTQYF TGTGCCAGCAGCGTCCTCGCCCAAACAGATACGCAGTATTTT
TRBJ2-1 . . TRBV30 CAWSGVGGGNEQFF TGTGCCTGGAGTGGAGTCGGGGGAGGCAATGAGCAGTTCTTC
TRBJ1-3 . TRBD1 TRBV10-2 CASRGTGTVGNTIYF TGCGCCAGCAGGGGTACCGGGACAGTTGGAAACACCATATATTTT
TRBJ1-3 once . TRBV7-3 CASSAGPGAGNTIYF TGTGCCAGCAGCGCAGGACCTGGGGCGGGAAACACCATATATTTT
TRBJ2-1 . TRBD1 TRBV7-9 CASSPGQGALDEQFF TGTGCCAGCAGCCCTGGACAGGGGGCTTTGGATGAGCAGTTCTTC
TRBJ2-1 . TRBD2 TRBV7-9 CASSHGLARHNEQFF TGTGCCAGCAGTCACGGACTAGCGCGCCACAATGAGCAGTTCTTC
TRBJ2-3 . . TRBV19 CASSRTANTQYF TGTGCCAGTAGTAGGACAGCAAATACGCAGTATTTT
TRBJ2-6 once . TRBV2 CASYGLAQSSGANVLTF TGTGCCAGCTATGGCCTAGCGCAAAGCTCTGGGGCCAACGTCCTGACTTTC
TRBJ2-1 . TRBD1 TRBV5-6 CASSLDRGRPEQFF TGTGCCAGCAGCTTGGACAGGGGCCGGCCTGAGCAGTTCTTC
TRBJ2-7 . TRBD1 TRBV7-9 CASSLEWDRGSQYF TGTGCCAGCAGCTTAGAATGGGACAGGGGGTCGCAGTACTTC
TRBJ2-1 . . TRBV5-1 CASSLDAGQNDEQFF TGCGCCAGCAGCTTGGACGCAGGACAGAACGATGAGCAGTTCTTC
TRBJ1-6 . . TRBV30 CAWSVGESPLHF TGTGCCTGGAGTGTTGGAGAATCACCCCTCCACTTT
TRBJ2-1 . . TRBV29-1 CSVEDRGEQFF TGCAGCGTTGAAGATAGGGGCGAGCAGTTCTTC
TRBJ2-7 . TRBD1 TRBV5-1 CASSPDGQGYEQYF TGCGCCAGCAGCCCGGATGGACAGGGCTACGAGCAGTACTTC
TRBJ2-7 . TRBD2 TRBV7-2 CASSLRLAGTYEQYF TGTGCCAGCAGCTTACGACTAGCGGGGACCTACGAGCAGTACTTC
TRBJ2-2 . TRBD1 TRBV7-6 CASSDRDRDITGELFF TGTGCCAGCAGCGACCGGGACAGGGATATCACCGGGGAGCTGTTTTTT
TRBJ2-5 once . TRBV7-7 CASSTSGTGETQYF TGTGCCAGCAGCACCAGCGGGACAGGAGAGACCCAGTACTTC
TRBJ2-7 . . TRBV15 CATSSDYSKLYEQYF TGTGCCACCAGCAGCGACTACTCTAAGCTCTACGAGCAGTACTTC
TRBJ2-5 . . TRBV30 CAWSDSKETQYF TGTGCCTGGAGTGACAGCAAAGAGACCCAGTACTTC
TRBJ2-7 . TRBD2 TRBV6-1 CASSEEWLADSYEQYF TGTGCCAGCAGTGAAGAGTGGCTAGCGGACTCCTACGAGCAGTACTTC
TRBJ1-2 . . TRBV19 CASTSFGDWDTFF TGTGCCAGTACCTCCTTCGGGGATTGGGACACCTTCTTC
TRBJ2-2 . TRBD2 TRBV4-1 CASRQLLAGASTGELFF TGCGCCAGCAGACAACTACTAGCGGGAGCGAGCACCGGGGAGCTGTTTTTT
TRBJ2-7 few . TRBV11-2 CASSSLYSYEQYF TGTGCCAGCAGCTCCCTGTACTCCTACGAGCAGTACTTC